What follows are 30 T cell receptor beta chains derived from one specimen sequenced in a study of blood T cell repertoires in COVID-19. Some clones are missing from TCRdb's copy, which holds only in-frame ones; the method was immunoSEQ multiplex PCR. The sample comprises 300,000 to 450,000 clones, more than 70% of which are singletons, and approximately 1% rests with the top ten. Sequencing used PBMCs or T cells enriched from blood (not recorded which). The source of these receptors is a woman aged 30 to 39 who had been exposed to COVID-19.

This clone showed up just a few times. This chain connects TRBV5-1 to TRBJ2-6; no firm D call. The CDR3 extends over 14 amino acids. Germline CDR1 SGHRS, CDR2 YFSETQ. V lost 4 bases and J 2 bases, leaving 7 bases between the germline ends. CDR3 amino acids: CASSVFAGANVLTF. DNA for the CDR3: TGCGCCAGCAGCGTATTCGCTGGGGCCAACGTCCTGACTTTC.

This rearrangement joins TRBV5-1 to TRBJ2-7; perhaps TRBD2 as D (5 bases). In germline, CDR1 is SGHRS, CDR2 YFSETQ. Trimming took off 2 bases at V and 4 bases at J, with 10 bases between the two ends. The CDR3 is 13 residues long. The CDR3 spells CASSFGEPYEQYF. The CDR3, as DNA: TGCGCCAGCAGCTTCGGGGAACCTTACGAGCAGTACTTC.

This clone was found a few times. The chain recombines TRBV5-1 with TRBJ1-1, with 8 nucleotides matching TRBD1. CDR3 size: 16 residues. V was pared by 4 bases and J by 0 bases, with 8 bases of the junction left unmatched. Per germline, CDR1 SGHRS and CDR2 YFSETQ. The CDR3 nucleotides are TGCGCCAGCAGCAAAAATGACAGGGGACTGAACACTGAAGCTTTCTTT. Protein product: CASSKNDRGLNTEAFF.

The gene calls are TRBV3-1 (or the pseudogene TRBV3-2) and TRBJ2-2; D gene unclear. The V gene lost 0 bases and the J gene lost 6 bases, with 2 bases spanning the gap. There are 12 residues in the CDR3. Germline values: CDR1 LGHDT, CDR2 YNNKEL (reference sequence). The CDR3 protein is CASSQDAGELFF. The CDR3 nucleotides read TGTGCCAGCAGCCAAGACGCCGGGGAGCTGTTTTTT.

The V gene is TRBV9, the J gene TRBJ1-5; a weak D match, TRBD1 (5 bases). Trimming removed 3 bases from V and 3 bases from J, with 13 bases in between. The CDR3 has 15 residues. The germline V gene encodes CDR1 SGDLS and CDR2 YYNGEE. CDR3: CASSASGSSNQPQHF. The CDR3 DNA sequence: TGTGCCAGCAGCGCCTCAGGGTCGTCCAATCAGCCCCAGCATTTT.

The chain has TRBV2 and TRBJ2-3; no clear D gene. CDR3 length equals 12 residues. Germline CDR1 is SNHLY and CDR2 is FYNNEI. V lost 0 bases and J lost 4, with 2 bases in between. The CDR3 DNA reads TGTGCCAGCAGTGAAGCCTCAGATACGCAGTATTTT. It specifies CASSEASDTQYF.

In this sample, this clone turned up once. This chain uses TRBV24-1 with TRBJ1-1, with 8 bases matching TRBD1. Germline CDR1 reads KGHDR; CDR2 reads SFDVKD. The CDR3 loop spans 16 amino acids. J gave up 4 bases and V 2 bases, and 8 bases lay outside the gene matches. The CDR3, as DNA: TGTGCCACCAGTGATTCGCAGGGCAGGGGGCTCACTGAAGCTTTCTTT. This codes for CATSDSQGRGLTEAFF.

The rearrangement uses TRBV11-3 and TRBJ1-1; 7 bases line up with TRBD1. The V gene end was trimmed by 2 bases and the J gene end by 2 bases; junction bases not matched to a gene: 8. This CDR3 region has 16 residues. Germline assignment: CDR1 SGHNT and CDR2 YENEEA. The CDR3 DNA follows: TGTGCCAGCAGCTTAATATACGGGACAGCCAACACTGAAGCTTTCTTT. Protein sequence: CASSLIYGTANTEAFF.

This chain uses TRBV19 with TRBJ2-2; 7 bases are shared with TRBD2. Trimming took 3 bases from V and 0 from J; bases not matched to a gene: 10. The CDR3 is 18 residues long. Germline CDR1 reads LNHDA; CDR2 reads SQIVND (reference sequence). The chain's CDR3 is CASSMLLARATNTGELFF. The CDR3 region has the DNA TGTGCCAGTAGTATGTTACTAGCGAGAGCGACGAACACCGGGGAGCTGTTTTTT.

This rearrangement joins TRBV19 to TRBJ1-2; D is perhaps TRBD1 (6 bases). The V gene lost 7 bases and the J gene lost 4 bases, with 10 bases spanning the gap. The length of the CDR3 is 12 residues. Germline V gene lookup returns CDR1 LNHDA and CDR2 SQIVND (reference sequence). CDR3 residues: CASTLGAYGYTF. The CDR3 DNA is TGTGCCAGTACCTTGGGGGCCTATGGCTACACCTTC.

CDR3 region: CASSVAMGANEKLFF. The CDR3 DNA follows: TGTGCCAGCAGCGTAGCGATGGGAGCTAATGAAAAACTGTTTTTT. V and J are TRBV9 and TRBJ1-4; D is unclear. The CDR3 loop spans 15 amino acids. V was trimmed by 0 bases and J by 3 bases, leaving 9 bases between them. The germline gives CDR1 SGDLS, CDR2 YYNGEE.

The chain has TRBV7-9 and TRBJ2-7; a possible D gene is TRBD2 (5 bases). This CDR3 has 11 amino acids. Trimming took 6 bases from V and 3 from J, leaving 6 bases between them. Germline assignment: CDR1 SEHNR and CDR2 FQNEAQ (reference sequence). The chain's CDR3 is CASSGSYEQYF. Here the CDR3 DNA reads TGTGCCAGCAGTGGGAGCTACGAGCAGTACTTC.

The genes are TRBV7-9 and TRBJ1-4; D unclear. The CDR3 contains 12 residues. Germline V gives CDR1 SEHNR, CDR2 FQNEAQ (reference sequence). Trimming removed 3 bases at V and 6 bases at J, with 5 bases between. The CDR3 nucleotides are TGTGCCAGCAGCTTGGCAGATGAAAAACTGTTTTTT. Translating it yields CASSLADEKLFF.

The chain employs TRBV30 and TRBJ1-2; possibly TRBD1 for D (5 bases). Germline V gives CDR1 GTSNPN, CDR2 SVGIG (reference sequence). V was shortened by 4 bases and J by 3 bases, with 9 bases between the two germline ends. The CDR3 is made up of 12 amino acids. The CDR3 protein is CAWIGVDYGYTF. DNA for the CDR3: TGTGCCTGGATAGGGGTTGACTATGGCTACACCTTC.

The chain uses TRBV11-3 and TRBJ2-2, with TRBD2 identical over 10 bases. After removal of 7 bases from V and 7 bases from J, the junction contained 6 bases not matched to a gene. The CDR3 loop spans 14 amino acids. CDR1 SGHNT and CDR2 YENEEA come from the germline V gene. CDR3 sequence (DNA): TGTGCCAGCAAAGCGGGAGGGTACAGCGGGGAGCTGTTTTTT. It encodes CASKAGGYSGELFF.

In this sample, this clone turned up a few times. The chain is built from TRBV13 and TRBJ1-4; 7 bases fit TRBD1. This CDR3 contains 18 residues. V lost 5 bases and J lost 3; bases outside the gene matches: 15. The germline V gene encodes CDR1 PRHDT and CDR2 FYEKMQ (reference sequence). CDR3 loop: CASSPRTGHTSSNEKLFF. As DNA, the CDR3 is TGTGCCAGCAGCCCAAGGACAGGCCATACCTCCTCTAATGAAAAACTGTTTTTT. Variable domain in full (rest from reference TRBV13 and TRBJ1-4): AAGVIQSPRHLIKEKRETATLKCYPIPRHDTVYWYQQGPGQDPQFLISFYEKMQSDKGSIPDRFSAQQFSDYHSELNMSSLELGDSALYFCASSPRTGHTSSNEKLFFGSGTQLSVL.

This sequence joins TRBV28 and TRBJ1-5; 9 bases are a match to TRBD1. The CDR3 spans 15 residues. The trim removed 6 bases at V and 5 bases at J, leaving 8 bases unmatched. Per the germline V gene, CDR1 is MDHEN and CDR2 is SYDVKM. The CDR3 nucleotides are TGTGCCAGCAGCGGAGACAGGGGGATCGATCAGCCCCAGCATTTT. Its protein product is CASSGDRGIDQPQHF.

The chain recombines TRBV19 with TRBJ1-2; TRBD1 agrees at 8 bases. This CDR3 is 17 amino acids long. Germline V gives CDR1 LNHDA, CDR2 SQIVND (reference sequence). V lost 5 bases to trimming and J lost 4 bases; unmatched junction nucleotides: 15. The CDR3 loop reads CASSSPGTGLRFYGYTF. DNA for the CDR3: TGTGCCAGTAGTTCGCCCGGGACAGGTTTGCGATTCTATGGCTACACCTTC.

The J gene is TRBJ2-3, the V gene TRBV27; TRBD2 agrees at 9 bases. Germline CDR1 and CDR2: MNHEY and SMNVEV (reference sequence). Losses at the gene ends were 5 bases for V and 2 bases for J; bases not matched to a gene: 5. This CDR3 contains 15 residues. CDR3 in amino acids: CASSGGTSSTDTQYF. CDR3 coding DNA: TGTGCCAGCAGTGGGGGGACTAGCTCCACAGATACGCAGTATTTT.

The chain combines TRBV28 with TRBJ2-1, with 8 bases lining up with TRBD1. Germline lookup yields CDR1 MDHEN and CDR2 SYDVKM. The CDR3 has 17 amino acids. The junction had 8 bases not matched to a gene; V was cut back by 4 bases and J by 0 bases. CDR3 bases: TGTGCCAGCAGTTCCCCCCAGGGGGCGAGCTCCTACAATGAGCAGTTCTTC. Translating gives CASSSPQGASSYNEQFF.

The chain recombines TRBV19 with TRBJ1-4; 10 nucleotides agree with TRBD1. Germline CDR1 and CDR2: LNHDA and SQIVND (reference sequence). Trimming at V came to 9 bases and at J to 7 bases, leaving 14 bases not matched to a gene. The length of the CDR3 is 16 residues. The CDR3 here is CASKNPSGQGCEKLFF. CDR3 bases: TGTGCCAGCAAAAATCCCTCGGGACAGGGGTGTGAAAAACTGTTTTTT.

The V and J genes are TRBV19 and TRBJ1-2; tentatively, D is TRBD1 (6 bases). Trimming pared 6 bases from V and 4 bases from J, leaving 18 bases between. The CDR3 runs to 15 residues. Germline V gives CDR1 LNHDA, CDR2 SQIVND (reference sequence). The CDR3: CASSGNPKQGYGYTF. CDR3 in DNA: TGTGCCAGTAGCGGTAACCCAAAACAGGGCTATGGCTACACCTTC. The full variable domain, with the rest looked up from reference TRBV19 and TRBJ1-2, is DGGITQSPKYLFRKEGQNVTLSCEQNLNHDAMYWYRQDPGQGLRLIYYSQIVNDFQKGDIAEGYSVSREKKESFPLTVTSAQKNPTAFYLCASSGNPKQGYGYTFGSGTRLTVV.

The chain joins TRBV19 to TRBJ2-1, with 9 positions matching TRBD2. The CDR3 totals 16 residues. In germline, CDR1 is LNHDA, CDR2 SQIVND (reference sequence). The V gene end was trimmed by 3 bases and the J gene end by 4 bases; junction bases not matched to a gene: 7. CDR3 nucleotides: TGTGCCAGTAGTATGAGGGCGGGACTAGCTTACAATGAGCAGTTCTTC. Encoded protein: CASSMRAGLAYNEQFF. The full variable domain, rest sourced from reference TRBV19 and TRBJ2-1, is DGGITQSPKYLFRKEGQNVTLSCEQNLNHDAMYWYRQDPGQGLRLIYYSQIVNDFQKGDIAEGYSVSREKKESFPLTVTSAQKNPTAFYLCASSMRAGLAYNEQFFGPGTRLTVL.

The V and J genes are TRBV29-1 and TRBJ1-2; 7 bases are shared with TRBD1. Losses at the gene ends were 7 bases for V and 7 bases for J; bases not matched to a gene: 9. The CDR3 covers 12 residues. Germline V CDR1 and CDR2: SQVTM, ANQGSEA. CDR3 nucleotides: TGCAGCGCGGAAACAGGGGTTTTTGGCTACACCTTC. It encodes CSAETGVFGYTF. The entire variable domain, with the rest obtained from reference TRBV29-1 and TRBJ1-2, is as follows: SAVISQKPSRDICQRGTSLTIQCQVDSQVTMMFWYRQQPGQSLTLIATANQGSEATYESGFVIDKFPISRPNLTFSTLTVSNMSPEDSSIYLCSAETGVFGYTFGSGTRLTVV.

The chain links TRBV28 to TRBJ1-4; 10 positions agree with TRBD1. Germline-derived CDR1 and CDR2 are MDHEN and SYDVKM. The CDR3 is 15 residues long. The junction had 5 bases not matched to a gene; V was cut back by 6 bases and J by 4 bases. The CDR3 nucleotides are TGTGCCAGCAGAGACAGGGGGCTTTTTAATGAAAAACTGTTTTTT. It codes for CASRDRGLFNEKLFF.

The rearrangement uses TRBV7-3 and TRBJ2-6; D perhaps matches TRBD1 (6 bases). This CDR3 is 16 amino acids long. The V and J ends lost 2 bases and 2 bases respectively, with 10 bases between them. Germline values: CDR1 SGHTA, CDR2 FQGTGA. DNA of the CDR3: TGTGCCAGCAGCTTACAACAGGGTGCTGGGGCCAACGTCCTGACTTTC. Encoded protein: CASSLQQGAGANVLTF.

CDR3 region: CASSAGEQLFF. The CDR3, as DNA: TGTGCCAGCAGTGCTGGTGAGCAACTGTTTTTT. The V and J genes are TRBV28 and TRBJ1-4; D call uncertain. Germline V CDR1 and CDR2: MDHEN, SYDVKM. This CDR3 has 11 residues. Deletions cut 5 bases from V and 12 bases from J, with 10 bases between.

The chain links TRBV28 to TRBJ2-5; maybe TRBD2 (6 bases). Germline V gene lookup returns CDR1 MDHEN and CDR2 SYDVKM. V dropped 5 bases and J dropped 3 bases, with 16 bases sitting between them. This CDR3 contains 15 residues. The CDR3 coding sequence is TGTGCCAGCAGTGGCGGCGGGGCAGAGAAAGAGACCCAGTACTTC. It yields the protein CASSGGGAEKETQYF.

The chain carries TRBV15 and TRBJ1-3, with TRBD1 matching 8 bases. The CDR3 is made up of 17 amino acids. V dropped 3 bases and J dropped 0; count of bases not matched to a gene: 7. Germline-derived CDR1 and CDR2 are LNHNV and YYDKDF (reference sequence). The CDR3 region has the DNA TGTGCCACCAGCAGGAAGACAGGGGCGAGCTCTGGAAACACCATATATTTT. Translated: CATSRKTGASSGNTIYF.

The chain carries TRBV7-3 and TRBJ1-3; D gene unclear. In germline, CDR1 is SGHTA, CDR2 FQGTGA. V was clipped by 2 bases and J by 2 bases, with 4 bases between them. The CDR3 spans 13 residues. In DNA, the CDR3 is TGTGCCAGCAGCTTAGGGCCTGGAAACACCATATATTTT. Translating it yields CASSLGPGNTIYF.